Sequencing of this T cell receptor beta chain was carried out in a study of blood T cells in healthy people across ages (dated by TCRdb to 2014 to 2015). Concerning the study at large: In model experiments, roughly one uniquely barcoded TCR beta cDNA molecule per two T cells was captured by template switching. Using deep sequencing normalized with unique cDNA molecular identifiers, the study measured how TCR beta repertoire diversity changes with age. Four age groups were formed from the donors: young (average about 17 years), middle-aged (roughly 38), aged (around 68) and long-lived (more than 75). Donors of different ages were randomly distributed across sequencing lanes to avoid experimental bias. The study analyzed two additional independent replicas of 1 million unique cDNA reads from the same blood draw for two donors, one aged 18 to 29 and one aged 80 or older.

The paper as a whole reports these results and caveats: Estimates of total diversity based on one million sequenced T cells were considered lower bounds and underestimates. Because profiling used bulk unsorted PBMCs, naive and antigen-experienced compartments could not be compared conclusively. As age increased, observed TCR beta diversity per million T cells dropped in a roughly linear way, and a significant reduction was already evident by age roughly 40. Compared with the aged group, the long-lived group had more naive CD4+ T cells, fewer expanded clones and increased TCR diversity, suggesting age selection. The CMV infection status of donors was not known, potentially confounding age-related changes in expanded clonotypes. There was a strong correlation between observed TCR beta diversity and the percentage of naive T cells measured by flow cytometry.

The donors were roughly 40 Caucasian individuals from Russia, aged about 6 to 95 years, who were systemically healthy. Each donor gave 9.5 to 10 milliliters of peripheral blood, drawn into EDTA-treated Vacutainer tubes. Ficoll-Paque density-gradient centrifugation was used to isolate PBMCs, with at least 7 million per sample. Trizol reagent was used to extract total RNA from the PBMCs, yielding at least 6 micrograms per sample. For every donor, an aliquot of PBMCs went through flow cytometry to measure the percentages of naive CD45RAhigh/CD27high T cells. The receptor library was made with 5' RACE. The sequencing machine was an Illumina HiSeq 2500. A second PCR of roughly 6 to 11 cycles was run with a J-beta primer mix and a sample-barcoded 5' primer. A unique molecular identifier was introduced onto each TCR beta cDNA molecule by a template-switch 5' adaptor carrying 12 random nucleotides. Each sample yielded at least 3 million CDR3-containing paired-end reads. First-strand cDNA was synthesized from all RNA with the Mint cDNA synthesis kit, primed by a TRBC-specific oligonucleotide. After uracil-DNA glycosylase treatment, a first 18-cycle PCR used universal primers M1SS and BC2_uni_R on all cDNA. The paper's data handling went like this. For normalization, 1 million high-quality reads were randomly selected from each sample, with every read carrying a distinct molecular identifier. Instead of being binned into consensus sequences, reads that shared molecular identifiers were thrown out. CDR3 identification, clonotype clustering and error correction used MiTCR with a Q25 quality threshold and the strictest error-elimination algorithm. A nonparametric unseen species model with Euler transformation was used to estimate lower-bound total TCR beta diversity. TCRdb cleaned the public reads at Q25 with fastp, built clones with MiXCR and kept in-frame beta chains. Each CDR3 protein gets just one entry, which takes the most common genes and DNA from the rows behind it. The V and J calls come from TCRdb's annotation, not from the publication. Within this sample are about 780,000 distinct CDR3 sequences, with 35% to 60% of them counted one time only. Roughly 20% of the sample goes to the ten largest clones.

From the cysteine up to the phenylalanine, the CDR3 has a length of 14 residues. This entry keeps only the CDR3 DNA: 42 bases, framed from base 1. V lost 3 bases and J lost 3 bases, and the count of bases not matched to a germline gene is 5. The germline V gene specifies MNHNS as CDR1 and SASEGT as CDR2. Points on this clonotype: It lacks a known antigen. Base quality data are lacking; no much larger clone is found one base away.

Sample: blood. The rearrangement combines TRBV6-1 with TRBJ2-7, and 7 junctional nucleotides match TRBD2. The source is a man older than 75 in good health. The base sequence is TGTGCCAGCAGTGACCAGCGGGGCCTCTACGAGCAGTACTTC. It translates as CASSDQRGLYEQYF.